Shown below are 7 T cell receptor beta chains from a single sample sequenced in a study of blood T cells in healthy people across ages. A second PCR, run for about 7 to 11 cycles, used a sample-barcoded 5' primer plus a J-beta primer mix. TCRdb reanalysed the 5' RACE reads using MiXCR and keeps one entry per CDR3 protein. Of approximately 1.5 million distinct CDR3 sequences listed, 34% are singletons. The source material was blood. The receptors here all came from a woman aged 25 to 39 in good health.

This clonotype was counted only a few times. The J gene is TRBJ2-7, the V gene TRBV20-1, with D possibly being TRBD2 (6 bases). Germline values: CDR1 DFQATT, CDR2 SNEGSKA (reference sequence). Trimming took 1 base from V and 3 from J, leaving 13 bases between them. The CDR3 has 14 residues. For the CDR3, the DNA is TGCAGTGCTAGAGGGGGGGACCTACACTACGAGCAGTACTTC. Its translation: CSARGGDLHYEQYF.

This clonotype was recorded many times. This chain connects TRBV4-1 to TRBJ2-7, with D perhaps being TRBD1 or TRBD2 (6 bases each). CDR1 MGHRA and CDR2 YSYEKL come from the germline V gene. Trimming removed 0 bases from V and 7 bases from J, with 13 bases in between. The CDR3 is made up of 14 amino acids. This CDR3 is CASSQEGRGREQYF. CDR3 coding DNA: TGCGCCAGCAGCCAAGAAGGAAGGGGGAGGGAGCAGTACTTC.

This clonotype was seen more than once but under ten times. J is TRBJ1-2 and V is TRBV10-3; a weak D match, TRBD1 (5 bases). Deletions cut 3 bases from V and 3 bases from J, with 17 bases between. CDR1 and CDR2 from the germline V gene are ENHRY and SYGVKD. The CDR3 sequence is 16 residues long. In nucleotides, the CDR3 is TGTGCCATCAGTGACCGATCGGCAGGGTCCCACTATGGCTACACCTTC. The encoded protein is CAISDRSAGSHYGYTF.

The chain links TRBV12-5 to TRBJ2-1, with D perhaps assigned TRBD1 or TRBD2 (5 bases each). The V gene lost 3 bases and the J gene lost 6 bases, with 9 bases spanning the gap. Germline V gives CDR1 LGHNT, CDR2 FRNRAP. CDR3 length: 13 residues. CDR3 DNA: TGTGCTAGTGGTTTCGGGACCGCCAATGAGCAGTTCTTC. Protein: CASGFGTANEQFF. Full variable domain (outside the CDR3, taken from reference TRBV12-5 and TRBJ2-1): DARVTQTPRHKVTEMGQEVTMRCQPILGHNTVFWYRQTMMQGLELLAYFRNRAPLDDSGMPKDRFSAEMPDATLATLKIQPSEPRDSAVYFCASGFGTANEQFFGPGTRLTVL.

CDR3 nucleotide sequence: TGTGCCAGCAGCCCCACGGGACAGGGCGTCGAGACCCAGTACTTC. This codes for CASSPTGQGVETQYF. The V call is TRBV5-6, the J call TRBJ2-5; 9 nucleotides agree with TRBD1. The V segment lost 4 bases and the J segment 5 bases; nucleotides outside the gene matches: 9. The CDR3 is 15 residues long. Per germline, CDR1 SGHDT and CDR2 YYEEEE.

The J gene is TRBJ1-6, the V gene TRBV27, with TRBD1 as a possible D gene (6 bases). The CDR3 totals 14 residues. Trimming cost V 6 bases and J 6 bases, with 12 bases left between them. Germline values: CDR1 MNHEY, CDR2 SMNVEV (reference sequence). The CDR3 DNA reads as TGTGCCAGCAGGATGGACAGTATTAATTCACCCCTCCACTTT. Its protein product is CASRMDSINSPLHF.

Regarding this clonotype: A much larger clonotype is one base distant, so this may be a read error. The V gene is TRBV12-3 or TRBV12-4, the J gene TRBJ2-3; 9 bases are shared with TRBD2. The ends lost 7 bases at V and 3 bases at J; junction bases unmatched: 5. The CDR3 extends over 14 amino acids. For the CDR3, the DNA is TGTGCCAGCAATAGAGCGGGGGGAACAGATACGCAGTATTTT. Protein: CASNRAGGTDTQYF.